This is a list of T cell receptor beta chains from one sample in a study of T cell responses to AZD1222 COVID-19 vaccine. The method was immunoSEQ multiplex PCR; TCRdb's version includes in-frame clones alone and lacks a portion of them. Of 100,000 to 150,000 clones in the sample, approximately 90% were seen once. Sequenced material: peripheral blood, taken on day 0 of AZD1222 vaccination. The receptors originated from an adult in good health. CDR3s include the opening cysteine and the closing phenylalanine or tryptophan. The D gene is left open where the match is weak. Clone size appears in some rows only: once, few, many, or a class for an expanded clone.

j_call,d_call,v_call,clone_size,cdr3_aa,cdr3_nt
TRBJ1-2,-,TRBV19,once,CASSHRGQGNYGYTF,TGTGCCAGTAGTCACAGAGGGCAGGGGAACTATGGCTACACCTTC
TRBJ2-2,TRBD2,TRBV4-3,-,CASSQDGTGGPTGELFF,TGCGCCAGCAGCCAAGATGGGACGGGGGGGCCAACCGGGGAGCTGTTTTTT
TRBJ2-3,TRBD1,TRBV28,-,CASSLQGFGDTQYF,TGTGCCAGCAGTCTACAGGGGTTCGGGGATACGCAGTATTTT
TRBJ2-7,TRBD1,TRBV7-6,once,CASSQAGQGETEQYF,TGTGCCAGCAGCCAAGCCGGGCAGGGGGAGACCGAGCAGTACTTC
TRBJ1-2,-,TRBV28,-,CASSPWGGSGYGYTF,TGTGCCAGCAGCCCTTGGGGGGGGAGTGGGTATGGCTACACCTTC
TRBJ2-3,TRBD2,TRBV5-4,-,CASRSRTSASTDTQYF,TGTGCCAGCAGATCCAGGACTAGCGCTAGCACAGATACGCAGTATTTT
TRBJ1-3,-,TRBV3-1/TRBV3-2,-,CASSLELLHGFSGNTIYF,TGTGCCAGCAGCCTCGAACTTTTACACGGCTTCTCTGGAAACACCATATATTTT
TRBJ2-7,-,TRBV19,-,CASSIFRGSYEQYF,TGTGCCAGTAGTATTTTCCGGGGGTCCTACGAGCAGTACTTC
TRBJ2-4,TRBD1,TRBV7-2,once,CASSSTGPLAKNIQYF,TGTGCCAGCAGCTCGACAGGGCCCCTAGCCAAAAACATTCAGTACTTC
TRBJ1-1,-,TRBV6-5,-,CASSRGWITTEAFF,TGTGCCAGCAGTCGGGGGTGGATAACCACTGAAGCTTTCTTT
TRBJ2-3,TRBD2,TRBV9,-,CASSPRTSPDTQYF,TGTGCCAGCAGCCCGAGGACTAGCCCAGATACGCAGTATTTT
TRBJ2-3,-,TRBV5-4,-,CASSLGGQDTQYF,TGTGCCAGCAGCTTAGGGGGGCAAGATACGCAGTATTTT
TRBJ1-5,TRBD1,TRBV4-3,-,CASSQRTGQPQHF,TGCGCCAGCAGCCAACGGACAGGGCAGCCCCAGCATTTT
TRBJ2-1,-,TRBV20-1,-,CSAFRGEQFF,TGCAGTGCTTTTCGTGGTGAGCAGTTCTTC
TRBJ2-7,-,TRBV6-4,-,CASSETGTSEQYF,TGTGCCAGCAGTGAAACGGGTACGAGCGAGCAGTACTTC
TRBJ2-5,-,TRBV10-3,-,CAISEISQETQYF,TGTGCCATCAGTGAGATCTCCCAAGAGACCCAGTACTTC
TRBJ1-6,-,TRBV6-5,-,CASRPRGGGNSPLHF,TGTGCCAGCAGGCCGCGAGGGGGGGGGAATTCACCCCTCCACTTT
TRBJ1-1,-,TRBV10-1,-,CASSSRTGTEAFF,TGCGCCAGCAGCTCTAGGACGGGCACTGAAGCTTTCTTT
TRBJ1-4,-,TRBV10-2,once,CASSGPRGPFEEKLFF,TGCGCCAGCAGTGGTCCCAGGGGCCCCTTTGAAGAAAAACTGTTTTTT
TRBJ2-1,-,TRBV18,-,CASSPPTLYNEQFF,TGTGCCAGCTCACCACCGACACTTTACAATGAGCAGTTCTTC
TRBJ2-4,TRBD2,TRBV3-1/TRBV3-2,-,CASSQDLLAGGENIQYF,TGTGCCAGCAGCCAAGATCTACTAGCGGGGGGCGAAAACATTCAGTACTTC
TRBJ1-2,-,TRBV19,-,CASREAGGGQKNYGYTF,TGTGCCAGTAGAGAAGCAGGAGGGGGGCAAAAAAACTATGGCTACACCTTC
TRBJ1-2,-,TRBV9,-,CASSVVSGGYGYTF,TGTGCCAGCAGCGTAGTTTCGGGGGGCTATGGCTACACCTTC
TRBJ2-7,-,TRBV7-3,-,CASSSSTLYEQYF,TGTGCCAGCAGCTCTTCGACCCTCTACGAGCAGTACTTC
TRBJ2-5,-,TRBV9,-,CASSSQETQYF,TGTGCCAGCAGCTCTCAAGAGACCCAGTACTTC
TRBJ2-7,-,TRBV4-1,once,CASSQGHSYEQYF,TGCGCCAGCAGCCAAGGACACTCCTACGAGCAGTACTTC
TRBJ2-1,-,TRBV28,-,CASNSYPLEEALLGATDNEQFF,TGTGCCAGCAACAGTTATCCTCTCGAGGAAGCTTTACTGGGGGCTACAGACAATGAGCAGTTCTTC
TRBJ1-4,-,TRBV3-1/TRBV3-2,once,CASSQGPGQTINEKLFF,TGTGCCAGCAGCCAAGGTCCTGGACAGACAATTAATGAAAAACTGTTTTTT
TRBJ2-7,-,TRBV7-9,-,CASSSPAASYEQYF,TGTGCCAGCAGCTCTCCTGCGGCATCCTACGAGCAGTACTTC
TRBJ2-5,-,TRBV5-1,-,CASSLGLAKETQYF,TGCGCCAGCAGCTTGGGCCTAGCTAAAGAGACCCAGTACTTC
TRBJ1-1,-,TRBV5-6,-,CASSLGVRVSYTEAFF,TGTGCCAGCAGTCTGGGGGTGCGGGTATCGTACACTGAAGCTTTCTTT
TRBJ1-2,-,TRBV28,-,CASSLVQTSYGYTF,TGTGCCAGCAGTTTAGTACAGACTTCTTATGGCTACACCTTC
TRBJ1-1,-,TRBV12-3/TRBV12-4,once,CASSLTEGTEAFF,TGTGCCAGCAGTTTGACGGAGGGCACTGAAGCTTTCTTT
TRBJ1-6,-,TRBV5-6,few,CASSLAVVWAGYNSPLHF,TGTGCCAGCAGCTTGGCCGTTGTGTGGGCTGGCTATAATTCACCCCTCCACTTT
TRBJ1-5,-,TRBV28,-,CVSSSPLPGGSNQPQHF,TGTGTCAGCAGTTCACCTCTTCCCGGGGGGAGCAATCAGCCCCAGCATTTT
TRBJ2-7,-,TRBV10-3,once,CATGGGQPHEQYF,TGTGCCACCGGAGGGGGCCAGCCCCACGAGCAGTACTTC
TRBJ1-1,-,TRBV11-2,-,CASSNTGTPEAFF,TGTGCCAGCAGCAACACAGGGACCCCTGAAGCTTTCTTT
TRBJ1-2,TRBD1,TRBV28,-,CASTPGTVFYGYTF,TGTGCCAGCACCCCGGGGACAGTTTTCTATGGCTACACCTTC
TRBJ1-1,-,TRBV5-1,-,CASSPSGMGTEAFF,TGCGCCAGCAGCCCATCGGGAATGGGGACTGAAGCTTTCTTT